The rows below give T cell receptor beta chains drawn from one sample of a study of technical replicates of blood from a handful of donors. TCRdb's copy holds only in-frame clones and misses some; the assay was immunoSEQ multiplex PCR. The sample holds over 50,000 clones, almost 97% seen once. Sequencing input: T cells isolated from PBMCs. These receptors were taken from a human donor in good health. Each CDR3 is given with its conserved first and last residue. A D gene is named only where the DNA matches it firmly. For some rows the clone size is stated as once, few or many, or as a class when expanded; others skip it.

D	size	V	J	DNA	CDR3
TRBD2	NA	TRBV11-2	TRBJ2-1	TGTGCCAGCAGTTCAATAGCGGGTAAGCGCTACAATGAGCAGTTCTTC	CASSSIAGKRYNEQFF
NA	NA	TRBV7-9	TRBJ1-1	TGTGCCAGCAGCCCGACAGACCTGAACACTGAAGCTTTCTTT	CASSPTDLNTEAFF
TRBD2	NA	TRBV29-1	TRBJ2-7	TGCAGCGTTAGCACTAGCGGGATCAACGAGCAGTACTTC	CSVSTSGINEQYF
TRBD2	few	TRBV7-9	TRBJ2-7	TGTGCCAGCAGCTTACTAGCGGGGAACTACGAGCAGTACTTC	CASSLLAGNYEQYF
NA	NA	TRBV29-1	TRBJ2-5	TGCAGCGCACACAGGGTAGAAGAGACCCAGTACTTC	CSAHRVEETQYF
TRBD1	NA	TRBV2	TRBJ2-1	TGTGCCAGCGGGACAGGGTATGAGCAGTTCTTC	CASGTGYEQFF
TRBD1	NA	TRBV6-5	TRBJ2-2	TGTGCCAGCAGTTACAGCGGGACAGGGGGAATCGGGGAGCTGTTTTTT	CASSYSGTGGIGELFF
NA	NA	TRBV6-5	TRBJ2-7	TGTGCCAGCCGTAGCGGAAGTGAGACCTACGAGCAGTACTTC	CASRSGSETYEQYF
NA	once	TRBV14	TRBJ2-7	TGTGCCAGCAGCCAAGATCCCAGGGCCTACGAGCAGTACTTC	CASSQDPRAYEQYF
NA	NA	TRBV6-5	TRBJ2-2	TGTGCCAGCACTAGATCACAGGTCACCGGGGAGCTGTTTTTT	CASTRSQVTGELFF
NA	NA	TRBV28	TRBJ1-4	TGTGCCAGCATCACAGCAGACACAACTAATGAAAAACTGTTTTTT	CASITADTTNEKLFF
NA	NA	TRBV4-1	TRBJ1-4	TGCGCCAGCAGCCAAGTACGGGGTAATGACGAAAAACTGTTTTTT	CASSQVRGNDEKLFF
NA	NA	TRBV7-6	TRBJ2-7	TGTGCCAGCAGCTTCGGGGGACAGTACTACGAGCAGTACTTC	CASSFGGQYYEQYF
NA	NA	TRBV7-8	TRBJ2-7	TGTGCCAGCAGCTTAGGAGCTAGCTCCTACGAGCAGTACTTC	CASSLGASSYEQYF
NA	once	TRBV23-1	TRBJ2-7	TGCGCCAGCTCCCCCAGGAGCGGCTACGAGCAGTACTTC	CASSPRSGYEQYF
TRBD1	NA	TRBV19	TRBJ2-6	TGTGCCGTCTCCGGGACAGGGGGCCATTCTGGGGCCAACGTCCTGACTTTC	CAVSGTGGHSGANVLTF
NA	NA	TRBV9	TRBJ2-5	TGTGCCAGCAGCTTACAGGGACACCAAGAGACCCAGTACTTC	CASSLQGHQETQYF
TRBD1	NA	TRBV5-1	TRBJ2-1	TGCGCCAGCAGCATGGGACAGCCCGGTAATGAGCAGTTCTTC	CASSMGQPGNEQFF
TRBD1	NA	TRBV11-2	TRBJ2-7	TGTGCCAGCAACACAGGGGCCAACGAGCAGTACTTC	CASNTGANEQYF
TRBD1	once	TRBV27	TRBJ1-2	TGTGCCAGCAGTTCTCTACAGGGGGCGGCTGGCTATGGCTACACCTTC	CASSSLQGAAGYGYTF
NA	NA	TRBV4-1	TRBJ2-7	TGCGCCAGCAGCGGACGGGGGTTCGAGCAGTACTTC	CASSGRGFEQYF
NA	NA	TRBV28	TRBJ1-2	TGTGCCAGCAGTTCCGCCACAGCTAACTATGGCTACACCTTC	CASSSATANYGYTF
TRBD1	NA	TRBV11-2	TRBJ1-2	TGTGCCAGCAGCCAGGTTGGTTCCCGACAGGGTTATGGCTACACCTTC	CASSQVGSRQGYGYTF
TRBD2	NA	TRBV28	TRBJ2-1	TGTGCCAGCAGTTCCTCCGGGGACTACGCTTACAATGAGCAGTTCTTC	CASSSSGDYAYNEQFF
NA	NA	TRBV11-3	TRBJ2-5	TGTGCCAGCAGCTTAGATACAGGGCCACTTAGTCAAGAGACCCAGTACTTC	CASSLDTGPLSQETQYF
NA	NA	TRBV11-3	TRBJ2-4	TGTGCCACCGGGTCGAGTCCGAACATTCAGTACTTC	CATGSSPNIQYF
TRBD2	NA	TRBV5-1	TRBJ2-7	TGCGCCAGCAGCCTGGGGACTAGTGGAATCTACGAGCAGTACTTC	CASSLGTSGIYEQYF
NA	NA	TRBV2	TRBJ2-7	TGTGCCAGCAGTGCTGTAAGCGGCGAGCAGTACTTC	CASSAVSGEQYF
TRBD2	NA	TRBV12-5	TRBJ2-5	TGTGCTAGTGGCCAAGCGGGGGGTGAGACCCAGTACTTC	CASGQAGGETQYF
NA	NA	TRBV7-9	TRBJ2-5	TGTGCCAGCAGCTCCGTTTTTCAAGAGACCCAGTACTTC	CASSSVFQETQYF
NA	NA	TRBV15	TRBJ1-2	TGTGCCACCAGCGGGCCCCACGGAGGTGGCTACACCTTC	CATSGPHGGGYTF
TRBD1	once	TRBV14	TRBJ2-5	TGTGCCAGCAGCCCTCTAGGTGAAGGGGGCATGGAGACCCAGTACTTC	CASSPLGEGGMETQYF
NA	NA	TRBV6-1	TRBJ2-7	TGTGCCAGCAGTGAAGGTTCTAGCGTCTACGAGCAGTACTTC	CASSEGSSVYEQYF
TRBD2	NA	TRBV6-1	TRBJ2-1	TGTGCCAGCACCTCCGGGACTAGCTACAATGAGCAGTTCTTC	CASTSGTSYNEQFF
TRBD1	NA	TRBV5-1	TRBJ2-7	TGCGCCAGCAGCCGATACAGGGGTAGCTCCTACGAGCAGTACTTC	CASSRYRGSSYEQYF
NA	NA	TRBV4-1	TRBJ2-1	TGCGCCAGCAGCCAAGATTCTCAGCAGTTCTTC	CASSQDSQQFF
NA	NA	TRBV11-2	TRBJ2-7	TGTGCCAGCAGCTCCCGAGTGGGGACATACGCCTCCTACGAGCAGTACTTC	CASSSRVGTYASYEQYF
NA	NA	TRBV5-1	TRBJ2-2	TGCGCCAGCAGCTTGGACCGAACAGGGGAGCTGTTTTTT	CASSLDRTGELFF
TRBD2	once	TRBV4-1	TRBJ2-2	TGCGCCAGCAGCCAAGTTCCCCTAGCGGGGGGGAACACCGGGGAGCTGTTTTTT	CASSQVPLAGGNTGELFF
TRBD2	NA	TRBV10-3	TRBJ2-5	TGTGCCATCAGTGACCCGGGACTAGCGGGGTCAGAGACCCAGTACTTC	CAISDPGLAGSETQYF
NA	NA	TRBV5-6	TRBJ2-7	TGTGCCAGCTACAAACTAAACTCCTACGAGCAGTACTTC	CASYKLNSYEQYF